This TCR beta chain derives from a study of blood T cell repertoires in COVID-19. Study-wide context: Both acute and convalescent COVID-19 samples were obtained from the United States, Italy and Spain. T cells, B-cell-depleted T cells, or PBMCs supplied cDNA or gDNA.

Seattle patients were enrolled while actively infected and followed longitudinally. In the authors' methods: It was from reference gene primer amplification that nucleated cell counts were estimated. The repertoire was sequenced with immunoSEQ multiplex PCR; TCRdb's copy has only in-frame clones and lacks some. Clone size and the V and J calls come from that table; the DNA yielded D and trimming. The sample consists of 400,000 to 450,000 clones, around 89% of them appearing once. This sequence was found in a woman aged 40 to 50 with COVID-19, enrolled during active disease. Sequenced sample: peripheral blood.

The CDR3 loop is CASRSGPQGQGTEAFF. DNA of the CDR3: TGTGCCAGCAGGTCCGGCCCACAGGGGCAGGGTACTGAAGCTTTCTTT. The V and J genes are TRBV7-6 and TRBJ1-1, with 7 bases lining up with TRBD1. The CDR3 is made up of 16 amino acids. The V segment lost 6 bases and the J segment 5 bases; nucleotides outside the gene matches: 15. Per germline, CDR1 SGHVS and CDR2 FNYEAQ.